This entry lists 14 T cell receptor beta chains sequenced from one sample in a study of blood T cell repertoires in COVID-19. Profiling relied on immunoSEQ multiplex PCR, and the TCRdb table lists in-frame clones only, not all of them. The table shows 95,000 to 150,000 clones, with over 75% occurring only once. What was sequenced was peripheral blood. These receptors originate from an elderly woman with acute or convalescent COVID-19.

The chain employs TRBV4-3 and TRBJ2-1, with 12 bases aligning to TRBD2. Germline values: CDR1 LGHNA, CDR2 YSLEER. This CDR3 is built from 19 residues. V was pared by 5 bases and J by 0 bases, with 11 bases of the junction left unmatched. The CDR3 DNA reads TGCGCCAGCAGCGATCGACTAGCGGGGGAACTTAGCTCCTACAATGAGCAGTTCTTC. This gives the protein CASSDRLAGELSSYNEQFF.

This clone was found once. The rearrangement joins TRBV12-3 or TRBV12-4 to TRBJ2-7; TRBD1 aligns across 8 bases. This CDR3 has 13 amino acids. Trimming at V came to 6 bases and at J to 8 bases, leaving 9 bases not matched to a gene. CDR3 amino acids: CASSRTGKVKQYF. The CDR3 DNA sequence: TGTGCCAGCAGCCGGACAGGGAAGGTCAAGCAGTACTTC.

V and J are TRBV6-5 and TRBJ1-2, with D hard to call. Trimming shortened V by 9 bases and J by 5 bases, and 16 bases separated the two germline ends. Germline V gene data show CDR1 as MNHEY and CDR2 as SVGAGI. The CDR3 is 13 amino acids. The chain's CDR3 is CASRTEAGYGYTF. DNA for the CDR3: TGTGCCAGTAGGACGGAGGCTGGGTATGGCTACACCTTC.

The chain couples TRBV6-5 to TRBJ1-1; tentative D call: TRBD1 (6 bases). The germline CDR1 and CDR2 sequences are MNHEY and SVGAGI. This CDR3 has 11 residues. The V end was cut by 4 bases, the J end by 11 bases, with 11 bases between. In DNA, the CDR3 is TGTGCCAGCAGTTTAAACAGGGAGGCTTTCTTT. Translating gives CASSLNREAFF.

The genes are TRBV28 and TRBJ1-3; the D gene is possibly TRBD1 (5 bases). Deletions cut 6 bases from V and 1 base from J, with 16 bases between. Germline V gene lookup returns CDR1 MDHEN and CDR2 SYDVKM. The CDR3 contains 16 residues. The CDR3, as DNA: TGTGCCAGCAGGCAGGGCGGGACCCAATCTGGAAACACCATATATTTT. It translates to CASRQGGTQSGNTIYF.

The CDR3 DNA follows: TGTGCCAGCAGCCTCCTCTCCGGGACAGGGCAAGAGACCCAGTACTTC. This codes for CASSLLSGTGQETQYF. The chain couples TRBV5-5 to TRBJ2-5, with TRBD1 identical over 9 bases. The CDR3 loop spans 16 amino acids. The germline V gene has CDR1 SGHKS and CDR2 YYEKEE (reference sequence). The ends lost 4 bases at V and 2 bases at J; junction bases unmatched: 9.

This rearrangement joins TRBV4-1 to TRBJ2-1; no clear D. This CDR3 has 15 amino acids. V lost 1 base to trimming and J lost 0 bases, with 7 bases between them. CDR1 is MGHRA and CDR2 is YSYEKL in the germline V gene. The CDR3 DNA reads TGCGCCAGCAGCCAAGCATGGAGCTCCTACAATGAGCAGTTCTTC. Translated, it gives CASSQAWSSYNEQFF.

This chain links TRBV6-6 with TRBJ1-5, with 8 nucleotides matching TRBD1. Germline lookup yields CDR1 MNHNY and CDR2 SVGAGI (reference sequence). This CDR3 region has 14 residues. Trimming took 5 bases from V and 7 from J; bases not matched to a gene: 7. CDR3 DNA sequence: TGTGCCAGCAGTAAAACAGGGGGAGGGCAGCCCCAGCATTTT. Translating gives CASSKTGGGQPQHF.

V is TRBV5-1 and J is TRBJ2-7; no firm D call. Germline CDR1 reads SGHRS; CDR2 reads YFSETQ. CDR3 length: 14 residues. V lost 5 bases, J lost 0 bases, and 12 bases lay in between. This CDR3 reads CASSDKLSSYEQYF. Written as DNA, the CDR3 is TGCGCCAGCAGTGACAAGTTAAGCTCCTACGAGCAGTACTTC.

V gene TRBV11-3 combines with J gene TRBJ2-1, with TRBD1 matching over 7 bases. This CDR3 comprises 15 residues. J was trimmed by 4 bases and V by 1 base; bases with no gene match: 4. From germline, CDR1 is SGHNT and CDR2 YENEEA. The CDR3 spells CASSLGRGPYNEQFF. CDR3 nucleotides: TGTGCCAGCAGCTTAGGTAGGGGGCCGTACAATGAGCAGTTCTTC.

The chain employs TRBV5-4 and TRBJ1-2, with 10 bases that match TRBD1. This CDR3 spans 14 amino acids. J gave up 6 bases and V 4 bases, and 6 bases lay outside the gene matches. CDR1 is SGHNT, CDR2 YYREEE, per germline (reference sequence). The CDR3 DNA reads as TGTGCCAGCAGCATCACCGGGACAGGGGATGGCTACACCTTC. Encoded protein: CASSITGTGDGYTF.

The chain is built from TRBV3-1 (or the pseudogene TRBV3-2) and TRBJ2-4, with 7 bases matching TRBD1. This CDR3 has 15 amino acids. V lost 3 bases, J lost 6 bases, and 8 bases stayed unmatched. Germline CDR1 and CDR2: LGHDT and YNNKEL (reference sequence). In DNA, the CDR3 is TGTGCCAGCAGCCACCCTACAGGGGTTTTAAACATTCAGTACTTC. Amino acids: CASSHPTGVLNIQYF.

This chain links TRBV7-9 with TRBJ2-6; weak D call: TRBD1 (5 bases). The germline V gene has CDR1 SEHNR and CDR2 FQNEAQ (reference sequence). The CDR3 spans 16 residues. The CDR3 is CAHDPGHFSGANVLTF. CDR3 in DNA: TGTGCTCACGACCCCGGACACTTCTCTGGGGCCAACGTCCTGACTTTC.

The rearrangement uses TRBV9 and TRBJ2-2, with 8 bases aligning to TRBD1. V was pared by 0 bases and J by 5 bases, with 12 bases of the junction left unmatched. The CDR3 runs to 18 residues. Germline CDR1 reads SGDLS; CDR2 reads YYNGEE. The DNA for the CDR3 is TGTGCCAGCAGCGTAGAGGTTGGCCAGGGGGCGATAACCGGGGAGCTGTTTTTT. Amino acid sequence: CASSVEVGQGAITGELFF.